This T cell receptor beta chain was recovered during a study of PD-L1 blockade in urothelial cancer. Sequenced by immunoSEQ multiplex PCR; TCRdb stores in-frame clones only, minus some. The sample holds some 100,000 clones, about nine tenths seen once. The CDR3 covers 11 residues. CDR1 is SNHLY and CDR2 is FYNNEI in the germline V gene. The V gene lost 5 bases and the J gene lost 7 bases, with 8 bases spanning the gap. V is TRBV2 and J is TRBJ1-1; D unresolved. The TCR originated in a woman aged 80 or older with urothelial cancer. Sequences were derived from PBMCs, sampled around atezolizumab (anti-PD-L1) treatment. The CDR3 nucleotides are TGTGCCAGCAGTTCGGTGCTTGAAGCTTTCTTT. Its protein product is CASSSVLEAFF.